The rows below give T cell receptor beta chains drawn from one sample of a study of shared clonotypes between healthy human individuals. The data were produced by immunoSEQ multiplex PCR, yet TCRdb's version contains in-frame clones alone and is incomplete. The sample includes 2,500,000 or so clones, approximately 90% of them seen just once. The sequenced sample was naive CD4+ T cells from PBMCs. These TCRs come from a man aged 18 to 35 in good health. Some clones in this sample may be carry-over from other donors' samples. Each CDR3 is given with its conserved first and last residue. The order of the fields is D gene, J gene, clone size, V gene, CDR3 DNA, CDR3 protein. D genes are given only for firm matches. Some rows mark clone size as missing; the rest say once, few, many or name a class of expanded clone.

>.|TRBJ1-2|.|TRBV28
TGTGCCAGCAGTTTAGGTGGCAGGGAGGAGAACTATGGCTACACCTTC
CASSLGGREENYGYTF
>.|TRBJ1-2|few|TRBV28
TGTGCCAGCAGGACTGGATTCGGTGGCTACACCTTC
CASRTGFGGYTF
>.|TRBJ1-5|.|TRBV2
TGTGCCAGCAGAGCCGCGGGTAGCGGCAATCAGCCCCAGCATTTT
CASRAAGSGNQPQHF
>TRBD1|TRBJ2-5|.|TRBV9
TGTGCCAGCAGCGGGTGGGACAGCGAGACCCAGTACTTC
CASSGWDSETQYF
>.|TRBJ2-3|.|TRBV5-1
TGCGCCAGCAGCGGTACAGAGTCAGATACGCAGTATTTT
CASSGTESDTQYF
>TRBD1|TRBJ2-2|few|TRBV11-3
TGTGCCAGCAGCTTAGGACAGGGGTACACCGGGGAGCTGTTTTTT
CASSLGQGYTGELFF
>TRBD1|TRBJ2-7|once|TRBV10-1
TGCGCCAGCAGTGAGGCATACAGGGGCGAGCAGTACTTC
CASSEAYRGEQYF
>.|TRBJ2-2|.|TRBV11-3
TGTGCCAGCAGCCCCGGGAGGGAGCTGTTTTTT
CASSPGRELFF
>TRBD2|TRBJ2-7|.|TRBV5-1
TGCGCCAGCAGCCCCCGGACTAGCGGCACCCTCGAGCAGTACTTC
CASSPRTSGTLEQYF
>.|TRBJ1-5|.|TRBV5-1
TGCGCCAGCAGCCCCTGGGGCAGCTCTAATCAGCCCCAGCATTTT
CASSPWGSSNQPQHF
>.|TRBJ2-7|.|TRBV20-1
TGCAGTGCTAGAGCCCTTGACGAGCAGTACTTC
CSARALDEQYF
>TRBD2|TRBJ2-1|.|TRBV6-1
TGTGCCAGCAGAACTAGCGGGAGTCTCGATGAGCAGTTCTTC
CASRTSGSLDEQFF
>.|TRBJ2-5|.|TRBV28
TGTGCCAGCAGTTTTGGGGCAGGGCTGGAAGAGACCCAGTACTTC
CASSFGAGLEETQYF
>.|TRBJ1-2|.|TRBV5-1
TGCGCCAGCAGCTTACGGACACGGTCGTCATATGGCTACACCTTC
CASSLRTRSSYGYTF
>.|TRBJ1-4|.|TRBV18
TGTGCCAGCTCAGTACAGCGGGCTAATGAAAAACTGTTTTTT
CASSVQRANEKLFF
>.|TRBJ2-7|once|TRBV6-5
TGTGCCAGCAAAGGGGGGACGGTAGCCTACGAGCAGTACTTC
CASKGGTVAYEQYF
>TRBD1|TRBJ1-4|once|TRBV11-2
TGTGCCAGCAGCTTACTTGGGACAGGGAATGAAAAACTGTTTTTT
CASSLLGTGNEKLFF
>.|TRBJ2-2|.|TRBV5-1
TGCGCCAGCAGAATTTTGGGTTACACCGGGGAGCTGTTTTTT
CASRILGYTGELFF
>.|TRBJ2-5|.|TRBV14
TGTGCCAGCAGCCAGGGGGGTAGGACCCAGTACTTC
CASSQGGRTQYF
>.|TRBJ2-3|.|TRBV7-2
TGTGCCAGCAGCTTATGGGTCGAGAGGAATACGCAGTATTTT
CASSLWVERNTQYF
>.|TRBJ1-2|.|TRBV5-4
TGTGCCAGCAGCTTGGGCAGGGCAAGTGGAGGCTACACCTTC
CASSLGRASGGYTF
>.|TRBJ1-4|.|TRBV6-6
TGTGCCAGCAGTTACCCCTCGGGGGGGCGCCTTGAAAAACTGTTTTTT
CASSYPSGGRLEKLFF
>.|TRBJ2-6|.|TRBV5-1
TGCGCCAGCAGCTTGGTAATGTCTGGGGCCAACGTCCTGACTTTC
CASSLVMSGANVLTF
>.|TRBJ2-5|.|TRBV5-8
TGTGCCAGCAGCTTGGCGGAAGCCCAGTACTTC
CASSLAEAQYF
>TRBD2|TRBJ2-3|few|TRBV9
TGTGCCAGCAGCGTAGGACTAGCGGGAGGGAGCACAGATACGCAGTATTTT
CASSVGLAGGSTDTQYF
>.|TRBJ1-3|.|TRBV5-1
TGCGCCAGCAGTCTGGGGGTCTCTGGAAACACCATATATTTT
CASSLGVSGNTIYF
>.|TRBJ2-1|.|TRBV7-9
TGTGCCAGCAGCTTAGGCCTAACTAGCTGGGATGAGCAGTTCTTC
CASSLGLTSWDEQFF
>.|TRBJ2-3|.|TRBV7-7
TGTGCCAGCAGCCCCTTGGGGGGAAGCACAGATACGCAGTATTTT
CASSPLGGSTDTQYF
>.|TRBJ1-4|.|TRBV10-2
TGCGCCAGCCAAACTGTCGCAACTAATGAAAAACTGTTTTTT
CASQTVATNEKLFF
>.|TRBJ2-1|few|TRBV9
TGTGCCAGCAGCGTAGAGGGGGACTCCTACAATGAGCAGTTCTTC
CASSVEGDSYNEQFF
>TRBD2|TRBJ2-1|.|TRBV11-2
TGTGCCAGCAGCTCTAGGGTTGGTGGGGGGGTATCCTACAATGAGCAGTTCTTC
CASSSRVGGGVSYNEQFF
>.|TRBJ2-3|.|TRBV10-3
TGTGCCATCAGTGAAAACCAGGGGAATACAGATACGCAGTATTTT
CAISENQGNTDTQYF
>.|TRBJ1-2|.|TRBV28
TGTGCCAGCAGTCCAGCGACAGACTATGGCTACACCTTC
CASSPATDYGYTF
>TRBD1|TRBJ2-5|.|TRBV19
TGTGCCAGTAGTACCGGACAGGGCCAAGAGACCCAGTACTTC
CASSTGQGQETQYF
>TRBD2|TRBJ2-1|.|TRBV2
TGTGCCAGCAGTGTATACGGCGGGAGGTCTGACAATGAGCAGTTCTTC
CASSVYGGRSDNEQFF
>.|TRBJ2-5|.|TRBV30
TGTGCCTGGAGTGTACCTCTCGCGAGGGAGACCCAGTACTTC
CAWSVPLARETQYF
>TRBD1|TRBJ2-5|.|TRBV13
TGTGCCAGCAGCAGAGAAACGGGACAGCCTAGGGAGACCCAGTACTTC
CASSRETGQPRETQYF
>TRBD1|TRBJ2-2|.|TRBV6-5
TGTGCCAGCAGCAGACAGGGGGTGAACACCGGGGAGCTGTTTTTT
CASSRQGVNTGELFF
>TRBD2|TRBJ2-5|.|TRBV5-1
TGCGCCAGCAGCCGAGGACTAGCGGTACAAGAGACCCAGTACTTC
CASSRGLAVQETQYF
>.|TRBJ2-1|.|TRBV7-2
TGTGCCAGCAGCCGACTCCGGGGGCCCTACAATGAGCAGTTCTTC
CASSRLRGPYNEQFF
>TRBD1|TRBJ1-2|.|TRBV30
TGTGCCTCCCAAGGACAGGCCCCTTATGGCTACACCTTC
CASQGQAPYGYTF
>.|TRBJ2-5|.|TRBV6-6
TGTGCCAGCAGACCCTCGGTTGACACCCAAGAGACCCAGTACTTC
CASRPSVDTQETQYF
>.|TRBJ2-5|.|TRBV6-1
TGTGCCAGCAGCGAGGGTCTCTTTTACGAAGAGACCCAGTACTTC
CASSEGLFYEETQYF
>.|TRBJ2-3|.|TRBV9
TGTGCCAGCAGCGTAGGCTCGTTAGATACGCAGTATTTT
CASSVGSLDTQYF
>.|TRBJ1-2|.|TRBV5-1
TGCGCCAGCAGCTCAGACTATCGACAGACTAACGGCTATGGCTACACCTTC
CASSSDYRQTNGYGYTF
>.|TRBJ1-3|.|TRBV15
TGTGCCACCAGCAGAGATTTAAGGGGCTCTGGAAACACCATATATTTT
CATSRDLRGSGNTIYF
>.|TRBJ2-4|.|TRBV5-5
TGTGCCAGCAGCCCTTCAGTGGGGGGAAAAAACATTCAGTACTTC
CASSPSVGGKNIQYF
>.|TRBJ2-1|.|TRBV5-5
TGTGCCAGCAGCTTCGACAGTCCCTCCTACAATGAGCAGTTCTTC
CASSFDSPSYNEQFF
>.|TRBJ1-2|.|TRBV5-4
TGTGCCAGCAGCTTGTGGGGAGTCTATGGCTACACCTTC
CASSLWGVYGYTF
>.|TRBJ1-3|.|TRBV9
TGTGCCAGCAGCGTCGATGGGGGTCTGGCAAGCTCTGGAAACACCATATATTTT
CASSVDGGLASSGNTIYF
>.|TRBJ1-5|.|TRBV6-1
TGTGCCAGCAGTGAAGGGTTTCAGCCCCAGCATTTT
CASSEGFQPQHF
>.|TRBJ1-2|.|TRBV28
TGTGCCAGCAGTTTGGGCAGGGGAAGGGGAGTTAACTATGGCTACACCTTC
CASSLGRGRGVNYGYTF
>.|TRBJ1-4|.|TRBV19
TGTGCCAGTATGGTCGCAGGCGTGGCAACTAATGAAAAACTGTTTTTT
CASMVAGVATNEKLFF
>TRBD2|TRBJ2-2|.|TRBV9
TGTGCCAGCAGCCCCCGTGGACTAGCGGGAGGGCGGTACACCGGGGAGCTGTTTTTT
CASSPRGLAGGRYTGELFF
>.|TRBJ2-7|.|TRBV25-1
TGTGCCAGCAGTGGGTGGGGACGCCAGGCGGCCTACGAGCAGTACTTC
CASSGWGRQAAYEQYF
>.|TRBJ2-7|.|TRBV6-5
TGTGCCAGCAGTTTCTCTCGGGACTTCTCCTACGAGCAGTACTTC
CASSFSRDFSYEQYF
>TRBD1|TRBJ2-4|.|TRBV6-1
TGTGCCAGCAGTGACGACGGACAGGGAAGAAACATTCAGTACTTC
CASSDDGQGRNIQYF